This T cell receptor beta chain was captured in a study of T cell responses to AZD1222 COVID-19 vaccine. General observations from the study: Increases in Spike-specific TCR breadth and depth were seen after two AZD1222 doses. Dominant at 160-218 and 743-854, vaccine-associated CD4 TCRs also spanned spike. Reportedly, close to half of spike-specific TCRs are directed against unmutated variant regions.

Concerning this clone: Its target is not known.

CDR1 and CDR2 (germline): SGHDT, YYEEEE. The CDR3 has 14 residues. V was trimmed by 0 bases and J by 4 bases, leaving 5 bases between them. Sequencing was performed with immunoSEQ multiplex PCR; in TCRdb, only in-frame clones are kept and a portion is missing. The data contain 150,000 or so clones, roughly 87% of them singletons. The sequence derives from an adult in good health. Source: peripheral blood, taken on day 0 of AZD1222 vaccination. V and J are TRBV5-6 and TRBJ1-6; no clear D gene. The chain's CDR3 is CASSLGRYNSPLHF. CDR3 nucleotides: TGTGCCAGCAGCTTGGGCAGGTATAATTCACCCCTCCACTTT. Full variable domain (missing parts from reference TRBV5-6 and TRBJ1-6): DAGVTQSPTHLIKTRGQQVTLRCSPKSGHDTVSWYQQALGQGPQFIFQYYEEEERQRGNFPDRFSGHQFPNYSSELNVNALLLGDSALYLCASSLGRYNSPLHFGNGTRLTVT.